These 14 T cell receptor beta chains were all obtained from the same sample, sequenced in a study of shared clonotypes between healthy human individuals. The naive CD8 fraction comprised CD45RO-negative cells positively selected for CCR7 and excluded terminally differentiated effector memory CD45RA+ cells. Data came from immunoSEQ multiplex PCR; TCRdb stores just in-frame clones and leaves some out. The sample includes around 2.1 million clones, just over 90% of them seen just once. The sample comprised naive CD8+ T cells from PBMCs. These receptors were obtained from a man aged 18 to 30 in good health. Some clones in this sample may be carry-over from other donors' samples.

On this clone itself: The identical CDR3 is also encoded by other nucleotide sequences in the sample. J is TRBJ1-3 and V is TRBV9; D uncertain. In germline, CDR1 is SGDLS, CDR2 YYNGEE. This CDR3 has 14 amino acids. V shed 2 bases and J shed 2 bases, with 8 bases lying between them. The CDR3: CASSVAGAGNTIYF. CDR3 sequence (DNA): TGTGCCAGCAGCGTCGCAGGTGCTGGAAACACCATATATTTT.

The chain uses TRBV7-9 and TRBJ2-1; perhaps TRBD1 as D (5 bases). Trimming removed 6 bases at V and 4 bases at J, with 13 bases between. This CDR3 has 14 residues. Germline V gene lookup returns CDR1 SEHNR and CDR2 FQNEAQ (reference sequence). The CDR3 protein is CASRRKGQYNEQFF. The CDR3 DNA reads as TGTGCCAGCAGGAGAAAGGGGCAGTACAATGAGCAGTTCTTC. The full variable domain, completed using reference TRBV7-9 and TRBJ2-1, is DTGVSQNPRHKITKRGQNVTFRCDPISEHNRLYWYRQTLGQGPEFLTYFQNEAQLEKSRLLSDRFSAERPKGSFSTLEIQRTEQGDSAMYLCASRRKGQYNEQFFGPGTRLTVL.

This chain uses TRBV28 with TRBJ1-2; no firm D call. V dropped 3 bases and J dropped 4 bases, with 9 bases sitting between them. The CDR3 sequence is 13 residues long. CDR1 and CDR2 from the germline V gene are MDHEN and SYDVKM. The CDR3 region has the DNA TGTGCCAGCAGTTTTCAAGGGTTCTATGGCTACACCTTC. Translating it yields CASSFQGFYGYTF.

This sequence joins TRBV2 and TRBJ1-2; D is perhaps TRBD1 (5 bases). Trimming removed 8 bases from V and 1 base from J, with 11 bases in between. The CDR3 has 13 residues. Looked up from germline, CDR1 is SNHLY and CDR2 is FYNNEI. For the CDR3, the DNA is TGTGCCAGCCGGGGCGGCGATAACTATGGCTACACCTTC. Its translation is CASRGGDNYGYTF.

This chain links TRBV9 with TRBJ2-7; TRBD2 matches at 8 bases. The CDR3 contains 14 residues. The germline gives CDR1 SGDLS, CDR2 YYNGEE. Germline trimming cut 3 bases from V and 5 bases from J; bases unmatched to any gene: 7. For the CDR3, the DNA is TGTGCCAGCAGCGCCGGGACTAGTTTACACGAGCAGTACTTC. Translating it yields CASSAGTSLHEQYF. Variable domain in full (rest from reference TRBV9 and TRBJ2-7): DSGVTQTPKHLITATGQRVTLRCSPRSGDLSVYWYQQSLDQGLQFLIQYYNGEERAKGNILERFSAQQFPDLHSELNLSSLELGDSALYFCASSAGTSLHEQYFGPGTRLTVT.

The CDR3 sequence is CASSLEQVGATNEKLFF. As DNA, the CDR3 is TGCGCCAGCAGCCTGGAGCAGGTTGGGGCAACTAATGAAAAACTGTTTTTT. The chain carries TRBV4-1 and TRBJ1-4; D gene ambiguous. Trimming removed 4 bases from V and 0 bases from J, with 15 bases in between. Germline CDR1 is MGHRA and CDR2 is YSYEKL. There are 17 residues in the CDR3.

The chain joins TRBV7-8 to TRBJ1-2, with D perhaps TRBD1 (5 bases). Germline V gene lookup returns CDR1 SGHVS and CDR2 FQNEAQ. Trimming cost V 5 bases and J 5 bases, with 24 bases left between them. The CDR3 has 17 residues. The CDR3 DNA follows: TGTGCCAGCAGCCCCAGGAGTGCCGGGGCGGTACAGTATGGCTACACCTTC. Encoded protein: CASSPRSAGAVQYGYTF.

This rearrangement joins TRBV28 to TRBJ2-7; TRBD1 is a possible D gene (5 bases). Trimming pared 10 bases from V and 3 bases from J, leaving 16 bases between. CDR3 length equals 13 residues. Germline V CDR1 and CDR2: MDHEN, SYDVKM. CDR3: CATRGQGGYEQYF. The CDR3 DNA is TGTGCCACCCGCGGTCAGGGTGGCTACGAGCAGTACTTC.

The chain recombines TRBV9 with TRBJ2-1; either TRBD1 or TRBD2 may fit D (6 bases each). CDR1 and CDR2 from the germline V gene are SGDLS and YYNGEE. The V gene lost 0 bases and the J gene lost 7 bases, with 17 bases spanning the gap. CDR3 length equals 16 residues. DNA for the CDR3: TGTGCCAGCAGCGTAGTTGATGGCGGAGGGGGAAATGAGCAGTTCTTC. As protein: CASSVVDGGGGNEQFF.

The count of this clone is one. This sequence joins TRBV5-6 and TRBJ2-1; D is possibly TRBD2 (6 bases). V was pared by 4 bases and J by 4 bases, with 27 bases between. The CDR3 is 19 residues long. In germline, CDR1 is SGHDT, CDR2 YYEEEE. This CDR3 is CASSGEASVSGYWYNEQFF. Here the CDR3 DNA reads TGTGCCAGCAGCGGTGAGGCTAGCGTGTCAGGGTATTGGTACAATGAGCAGTTCTTC.

The chain joins TRBV9 to TRBJ2-7; a weak D match, TRBD2 (6 bases). CDR3 length: 15 residues. Germline V gene lookup returns CDR1 SGDLS and CDR2 YYNGEE. V was clipped by 0 bases and J by 3 bases, with 13 bases between them. CDR3 region: CASSVGGGKGYEQYF. In DNA, the CDR3 is TGTGCCAGCAGCGTAGGGGGCGGGAAGGGCTACGAGCAGTACTTC.

About this clone: This sample includes further DNA sequences coding for the same CDR3. The J gene is TRBJ2-5, the V gene TRBV27; 10 bases line up with TRBD1. V dropped 1 base and J dropped 2; count of bases not matched to a gene: 4. This CDR3 has 16 residues. The germline V gene has CDR1 MNHEY and CDR2 SMNVEV (reference sequence). CDR3 coding DNA: TGTGCCAGCAGTTTATTGCCGGGACAGGGGCAAGAGACCCAGTACTTC. Its protein is CASSLLPGQGQETQYF.

Only one count was recorded for this clone. The rearrangement uses TRBV7-6 and TRBJ2-7; D ambiguous. Germline assignment: CDR1 SGHVS and CDR2 FNYEAQ. Trimming took 2 bases from V and 0 from J, leaving 11 bases between them. This CDR3 is 15 amino acids long. The CDR3, as DNA: TGTGCCAGCAGCTTATCCCGGCTAGACTCCTACGAGCAGTACTTC. Translation gives CASSLSRLDSYEQYF.

Remarks on this clone: Other DNA variants within this sample encode the same CDR3. The V gene is TRBV5-6, the J gene TRBJ1-1; maybe TRBD1 (6 bases). The CDR3 totals 13 residues. Per germline, CDR1 SGHDT and CDR2 YYEEEE. Trimming pared 0 bases from V and 4 bases from J, leaving 7 bases between. This CDR3 is CASSLAGATEAFF. In DNA form, the CDR3 reads TGTGCCAGCAGCTTGGCAGGGGCCACTGAAGCTTTCTTT. Combining the CDR3 with reference TRBV5-6 and TRBJ1-1 gives the whole variable domain DAGVTQSPTHLIKTRGQQVTLRCSPKSGHDTVSWYQQALGQGPQFIFQYYEEEERQRGNFPDRFSGHQFPNYSSELNVNALLLGDSALYLCASSLAGATEAFFGQGTRLTVV.